A selection of T cell receptor beta chains follows, all from one sample in a study of blood T cell repertoires in COVID-19. Sequencing used immunoSEQ multiplex PCR; TCRdb keeps in-frame clones, though not all of them. The sample holds some 260,000 clones, approximately 77% seen once. Sequencing input: peripheral blood. These receptors were collected from a young woman with acute or convalescent COVID-19. Each CDR3 is given without its conserved first and last residue. D genes are given only for firm matches.

TRBJ2-2,TRBD2,TRBV7-6,ASSLDSGRAMTGELF
TRBJ2-5,TRBD1,TRBV15,ATSRTWTGVGETQY
TRBJ1-5,TRBD1,TRBV3-1/TRBV3-2,ASSKTGDSNQPQH
TRBJ2-1,TRBD2,TRBV19,ASSTLAGVEQF
TRBJ2-7,TRBD1,TRBV7-6,ASSHRGPEQY
TRBJ2-7,.,TRBV6-6,ASSSQGTHSYEQY
TRBJ1-5,TRBD1,TRBV19,ASSNRGRVNQPQH
TRBJ2-7,TRBD2,TRBV7-9,ASSLEVEASGNFYEQY
TRBJ2-3,TRBD2,TRBV13,ASSLAERDWADTQY
TRBJ1-1,.,TRBV29-1,SVPNGVGTEAF
TRBJ2-7,.,TRBV30,AWSVLSAGRDTYEQY
TRBJ1-1,.,TRBV6-1,ASSERPTGPVMNTEAF
TRBJ2-1,TRBD2,TRBV28,ASTQDGLAGGPEDEQF
TRBJ1-1,TRBD1,TRBV5-4,ASSVGQGTLNTEAF
TRBJ2-7,TRBD2,TRBV27,ASSPSSGYLSYEQY
TRBJ2-7,TRBD2,TRBV7-2,ASSLALSLLAGIYEQY
TRBJ1-2,.,TRBV15,ATSRDRRTVLYGYT
TRBJ1-6,TRBD1,TRBV6-5,ASSRPGQQNSPLH
TRBJ1-5,TRBD1,TRBV4-1,ASSQEDRANQPQH
TRBJ2-7,.,TRBV29-1,SVPGASSYEQY
TRBJ2-5,.,TRBV4-3,ASSQVWGTGQETQY
TRBJ2-1,TRBD1,TRBV5-4,ASSLKSSGTGLNEQF
TRBJ1-2,.,TRBV7-2,ASSLATTANYGYT
TRBJ1-4,.,TRBV3-1/TRBV3-2,ASSPLGADLGEKLF
TRBJ1-5,.,TRBV19,ASSIWAGDGQPQH
TRBJ2-7,TRBD2,TRBV19,ASSMVGTSGTWDYEQY
TRBJ2-7,.,TRBV15,ATSREYKEQY
TRBJ2-1,TRBD2,TRBV7-2,ASSTQLAELYNEQF
TRBJ2-1,.,TRBV6-1,ASSDWPPPSRLQWEQF
TRBJ2-5,.,TRBV6-2/TRBV6-3,ASSRGGQATETQY
TRBJ1-6,TRBD1,TRBV28,ASSPFGQVFSPLH
TRBJ1-1,TRBD1,TRBV6-2/TRBV6-3,ASSPSGQAMNTEAF
TRBJ2-7,.,TRBV6-2/TRBV6-3,ASSYWGDLFTEQY
TRBJ2-3,TRBD2,TRBV30,AWSSRRTSGRTTRTDTQY
TRBJ2-3,TRBD1,TRBV6-4,ASSDSQGADTQY
TRBJ1-5,.,TRBV5-1,ASSLDGNSQPQH
TRBJ1-5,.,TRBV6-1,ASSEREYQPQH
TRBJ1-3,.,TRBV7-9,ASSLLDSFGNTIY
TRBJ1-2,TRBD1,TRBV10-3,ASGQANSRGYT
TRBJ2-2,.,TRBV6-2/TRBV6-3,ASSFRTGELF
TRBJ1-4,TRBD1,TRBV7-2,ASSLAGTGVREKLF
TRBJ2-1,TRBD2,TRBV30,AWSTSGRNEQF
TRBJ1-1,TRBD1,TRBV4-3,ASSPGQGNTEAF
TRBJ2-7,TRBD2,TRBV19,ASSIHPSGRGEQY
TRBJ2-7,.,TRBV5-1,ASSLGQGEQY
TRBJ1-1,.,TRBV19,ASSIYNRIEAF
TRBJ2-7,TRBD2,TRBV19,ASSTRDYQSEQY
TRBJ2-5,TRBD1,TRBV3-1/TRBV3-2,ASSQGTGQETQY
TRBJ2-7,.,TRBV5-6,ASSPQGSYEQY
TRBJ2-1,TRBD2,TRBV19,ASSISLAGVEQF
TRBJ2-7,TRBD2,TRBV3-1/TRBV3-2,ASSQEETSGSYEQY
TRBJ1-4,TRBD1,TRBV10-2,ASSESWTGPDEKLF
TRBJ1-3,TRBD1,TRBV11-2,ASSLLLGQGSGNTIY
TRBJ1-4,TRBD1,TRBV28,ASSLPGTATNEKLF